This note documents a single TCR beta chain sequence. Its target is not known. The data stem from a study of T cells expressing NK-cell markers. The study's findings and limits: Uncertainty persisted over the HCMV specificity of expanded NKG2C+ T cell clones. About six donors carried dominant NKG2C+ clonotypes that made up roughly 1.0-7.0% of their CD8+ T cells.

Researchers built TCR beta cDNA using 5'RACE template switching with UMIs. For each CDR3 protein, TCRdb gives one entry from its re-call of the 5' RACE reads, without DNA. Recorded for this sample: over 200,000 distinct CDR3 sequences. The CDR3 is made up of 16 amino acids. Germline V lookup: CDR1 SGDLS, CDR2 YYNGEE. The chain carries TRBV9 and TRBJ2-2. The specimen sequenced was blood T cells: a sorted CD56 or NKG2C T cell subset, CD4+ or CD8+ T cells, or bulk PBMC T cells (not recorded which). The sequence derives from a man younger than 35 in good health. The CDR3 loop is CASSPSNLGATGELFF.